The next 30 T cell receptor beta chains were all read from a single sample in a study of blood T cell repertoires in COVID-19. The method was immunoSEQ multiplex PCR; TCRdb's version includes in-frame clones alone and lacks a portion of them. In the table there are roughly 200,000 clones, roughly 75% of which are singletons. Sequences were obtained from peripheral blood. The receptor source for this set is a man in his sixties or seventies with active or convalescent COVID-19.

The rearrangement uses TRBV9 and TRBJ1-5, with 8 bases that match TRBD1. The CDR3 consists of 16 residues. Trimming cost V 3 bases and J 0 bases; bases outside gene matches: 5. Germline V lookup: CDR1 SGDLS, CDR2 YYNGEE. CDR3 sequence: CASSGGQGDSNQPQHF. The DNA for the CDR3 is TGTGCCAGCAGCGGAGGACAGGGAGATAGCAATCAGCCCCAGCATTTT.

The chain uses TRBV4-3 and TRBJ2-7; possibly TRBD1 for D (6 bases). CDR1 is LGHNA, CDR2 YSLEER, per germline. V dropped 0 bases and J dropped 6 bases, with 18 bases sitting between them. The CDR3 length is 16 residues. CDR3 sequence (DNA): TGCGCCAGCAGCCAAGATTTAGGGTCAGGGGCACTCGAGCAGTACTTC. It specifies CASSQDLGSGALEQYF.

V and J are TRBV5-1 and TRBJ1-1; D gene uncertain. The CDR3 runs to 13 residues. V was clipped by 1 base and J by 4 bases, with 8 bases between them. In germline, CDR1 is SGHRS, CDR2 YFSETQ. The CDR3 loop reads CASSLLTRTEAFF. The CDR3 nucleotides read TGCGCCAGCAGCTTGTTAACACGCACTGAAGCTTTCTTT.

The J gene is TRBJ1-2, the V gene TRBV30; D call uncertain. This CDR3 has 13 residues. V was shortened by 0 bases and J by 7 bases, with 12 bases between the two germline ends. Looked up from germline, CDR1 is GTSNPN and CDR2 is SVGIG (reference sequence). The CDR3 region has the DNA TGTGCCTGGAGTGTGTCGCCAGGAGGTGGCTACACCTTC. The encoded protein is CAWSVSPGGGYTF.

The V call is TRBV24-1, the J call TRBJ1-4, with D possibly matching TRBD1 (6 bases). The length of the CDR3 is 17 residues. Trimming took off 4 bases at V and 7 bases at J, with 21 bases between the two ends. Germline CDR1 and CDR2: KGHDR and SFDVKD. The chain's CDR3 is CATSDPGQFPTREKLFF. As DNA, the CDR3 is TGTGCCACCAGTGACCCCGGACAGTTCCCCACTCGTGAAAAACTGTTTTTT.

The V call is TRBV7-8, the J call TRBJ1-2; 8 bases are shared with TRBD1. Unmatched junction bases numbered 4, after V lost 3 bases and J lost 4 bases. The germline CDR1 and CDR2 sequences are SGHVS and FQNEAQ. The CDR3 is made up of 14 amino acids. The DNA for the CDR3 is TGTGCCAGCAGCTTGACCGGGACAGGCTATGGCTACACCTTC. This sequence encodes CASSLTGTGYGYTF. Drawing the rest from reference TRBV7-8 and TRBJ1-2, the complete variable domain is GAGVSQSPRYKVAKRGQDVALRCDPISGHVSLFWYQQALGQGPEFLTYFQNEAQLDKSGLPSDRFFAERPEGSVSTLKIQRTQQEDSAVYLCASSLTGTGYGYTFGSGTRLTVV.

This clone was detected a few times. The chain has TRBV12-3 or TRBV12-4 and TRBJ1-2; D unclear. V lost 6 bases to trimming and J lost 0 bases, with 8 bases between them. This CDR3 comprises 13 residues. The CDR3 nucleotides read TGTGCCAGCAGCCCAGGCTCTAACTATGGCTACACCTTC. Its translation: CASSPGSNYGYTF.

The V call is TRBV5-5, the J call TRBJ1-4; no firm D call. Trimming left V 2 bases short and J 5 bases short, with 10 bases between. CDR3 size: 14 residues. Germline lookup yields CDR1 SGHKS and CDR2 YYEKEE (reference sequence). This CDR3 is CASSFEGFNEKLFF. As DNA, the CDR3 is TGTGCCAGCAGCTTCGAGGGTTTCAATGAAAAACTGTTTTTT.

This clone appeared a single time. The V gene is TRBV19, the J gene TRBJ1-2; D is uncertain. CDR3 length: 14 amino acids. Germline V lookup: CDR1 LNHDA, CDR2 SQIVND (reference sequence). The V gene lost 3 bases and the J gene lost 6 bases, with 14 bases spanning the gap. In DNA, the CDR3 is TGTGCCAGTAGTATTGGAGCCGGGTCGCATGGCTACACCTTC. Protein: CASSIGAGSHGYTF. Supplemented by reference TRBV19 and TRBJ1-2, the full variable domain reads DGGITQSPKYLFRKEGQNVTLSCEQNLNHDAMYWYRQDPGQGLRLIYYSQIVNDFQKGDIAEGYSVSREKKESFPLTVTSAQKNPTAFYLCASSIGAGSHGYTFGSGTRLTVV.

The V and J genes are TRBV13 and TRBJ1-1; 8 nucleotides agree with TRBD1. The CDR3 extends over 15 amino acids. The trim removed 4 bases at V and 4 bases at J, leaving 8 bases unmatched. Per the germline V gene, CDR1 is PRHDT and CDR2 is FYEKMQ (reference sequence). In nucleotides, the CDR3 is TGTGCCAGCAGCTACACTCAGGGGGCGTTCACTGAAGCTTTCTTT. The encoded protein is CASSYTQGAFTEAFF.

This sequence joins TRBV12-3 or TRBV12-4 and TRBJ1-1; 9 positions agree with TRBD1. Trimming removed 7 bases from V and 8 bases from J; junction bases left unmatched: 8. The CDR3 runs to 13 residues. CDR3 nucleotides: TGTGCCAGCACCAGGGGACAGGGCCTCGAAGCTTTCTTT. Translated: CASTRGQGLEAFF.

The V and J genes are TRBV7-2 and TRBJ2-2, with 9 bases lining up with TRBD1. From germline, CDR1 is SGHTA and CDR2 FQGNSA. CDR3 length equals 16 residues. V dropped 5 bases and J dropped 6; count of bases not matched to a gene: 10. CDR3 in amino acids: CASSAQQGAIAGELFF. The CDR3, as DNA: TGTGCCAGCAGCGCCCAACAGGGGGCTATCGCCGGGGAGCTGTTTTTT.

In DNA, the CDR3 is TGCGCCAGCAGCTTGGCGGGGAGGACCGGGGAGCTGTTTTTT. The encoded protein is CASSLAGRTGELFF. The chain is built from TRBV5-1 and TRBJ2-2; tentatively, D is TRBD2 (6 bases). The V end lost 0 bases, the J end lost 5 bases, and 8 bases lay between the germline ends. Germline assignment: CDR1 SGHRS and CDR2 YFSETQ. CDR3 length equals 14 residues.

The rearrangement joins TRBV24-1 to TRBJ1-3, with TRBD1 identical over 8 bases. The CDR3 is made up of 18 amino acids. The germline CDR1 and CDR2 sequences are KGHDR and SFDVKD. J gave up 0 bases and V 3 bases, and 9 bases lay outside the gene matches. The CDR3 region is CATSDHSQGAGSGNTIYF. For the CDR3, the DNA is TGTGCCACCAGTGATCATTCTCAGGGGGCCGGCTCTGGAAACACCATATATTTT.

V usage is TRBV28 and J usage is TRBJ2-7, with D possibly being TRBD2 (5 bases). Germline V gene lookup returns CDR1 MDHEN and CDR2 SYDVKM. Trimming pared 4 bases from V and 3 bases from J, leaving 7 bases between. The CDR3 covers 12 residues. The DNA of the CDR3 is TGTGCCAGCAGTTGGACTTTCTACGAGCAGTACTTC. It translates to CASSWTFYEQYF.

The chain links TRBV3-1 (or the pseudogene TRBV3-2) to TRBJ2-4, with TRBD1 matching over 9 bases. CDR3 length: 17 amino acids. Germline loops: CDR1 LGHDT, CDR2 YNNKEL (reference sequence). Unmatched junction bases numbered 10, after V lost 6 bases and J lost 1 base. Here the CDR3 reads CASSPKNRGLAKNIQYF. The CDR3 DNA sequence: TGTGCCAGCAGTCCCAAAAACAGGGGGCTGGCCAAAAACATTCAGTACTTC.

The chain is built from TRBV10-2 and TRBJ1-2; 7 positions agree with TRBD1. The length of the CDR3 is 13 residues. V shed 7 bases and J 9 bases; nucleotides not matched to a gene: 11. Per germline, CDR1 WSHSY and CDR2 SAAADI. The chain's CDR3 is CASKEDRFRSYTF. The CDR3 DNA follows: TGCGCCAGCAAAGAGGACAGGTTTAGGAGCTACACCTTC.

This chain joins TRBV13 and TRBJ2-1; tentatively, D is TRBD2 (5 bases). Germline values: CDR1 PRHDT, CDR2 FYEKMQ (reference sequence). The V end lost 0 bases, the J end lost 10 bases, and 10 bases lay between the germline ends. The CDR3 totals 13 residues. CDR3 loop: CASSLGREVEQFF. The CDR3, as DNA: TGTGCCAGCAGCTTAGGCCGGGAAGTGGAGCAGTTCTTC.

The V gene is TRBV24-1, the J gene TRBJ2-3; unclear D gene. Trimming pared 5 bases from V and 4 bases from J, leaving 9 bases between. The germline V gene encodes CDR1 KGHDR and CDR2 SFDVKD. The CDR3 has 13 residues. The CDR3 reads CATSAAAADTQYF. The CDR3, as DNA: TGTGCCACCAGTGCGGCGGCAGCAGATACGCAGTATTTT.

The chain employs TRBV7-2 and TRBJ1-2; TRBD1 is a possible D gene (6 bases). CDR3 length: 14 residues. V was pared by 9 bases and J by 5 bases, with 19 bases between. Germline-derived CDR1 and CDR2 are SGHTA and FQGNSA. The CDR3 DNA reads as TGTGCCAGTCGACCCCCACAGGGTGGTTATGGCTACACCTTC. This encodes CASRPPQGGYGYTF.

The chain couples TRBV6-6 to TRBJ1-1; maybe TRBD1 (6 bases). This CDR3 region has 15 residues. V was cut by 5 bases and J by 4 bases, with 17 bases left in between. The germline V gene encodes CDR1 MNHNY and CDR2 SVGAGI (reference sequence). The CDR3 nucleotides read TGTGCCAGCAGTCCTAGTGGGGGGGCTTTCACTGAAGCTTTCTTT. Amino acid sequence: CASSPSGGAFTEAFF.

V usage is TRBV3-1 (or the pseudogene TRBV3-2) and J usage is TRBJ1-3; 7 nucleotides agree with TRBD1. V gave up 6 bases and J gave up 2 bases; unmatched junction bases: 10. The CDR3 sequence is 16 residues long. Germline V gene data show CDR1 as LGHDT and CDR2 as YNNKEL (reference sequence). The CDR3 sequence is CASRPNRGEAGNTIYF. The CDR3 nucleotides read TGTGCCAGCAGGCCGAACAGGGGAGAGGCTGGAAACACCATATATTTT.

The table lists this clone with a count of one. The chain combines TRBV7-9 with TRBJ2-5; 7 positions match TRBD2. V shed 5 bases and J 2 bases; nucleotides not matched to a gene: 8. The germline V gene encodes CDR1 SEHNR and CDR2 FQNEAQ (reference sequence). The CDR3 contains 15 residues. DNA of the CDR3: TGTGCCAGCAGCCGTGTTGGGGGGGAACAAGAGACCCAGTACTTC. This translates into CASSRVGGEQETQYF.

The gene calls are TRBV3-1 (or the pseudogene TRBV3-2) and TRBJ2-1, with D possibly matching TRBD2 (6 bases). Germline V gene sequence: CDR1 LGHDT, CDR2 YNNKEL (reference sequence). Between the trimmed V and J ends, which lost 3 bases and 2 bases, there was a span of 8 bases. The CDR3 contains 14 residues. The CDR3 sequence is CASSQGLAYNEQFF. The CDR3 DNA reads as TGTGCCAGCAGCCAGGGACTCGCCTACAATGAGCAGTTCTTC.

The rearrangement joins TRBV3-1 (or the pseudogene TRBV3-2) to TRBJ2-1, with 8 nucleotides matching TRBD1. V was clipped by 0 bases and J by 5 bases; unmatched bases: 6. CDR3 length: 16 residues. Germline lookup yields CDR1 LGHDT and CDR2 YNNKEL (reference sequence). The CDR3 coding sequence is TGTGCCAGCAGCCAAGATAACAGGGGGTGGAACAATGAGCAGTTCTTC. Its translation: CASSQDNRGWNNEQFF.

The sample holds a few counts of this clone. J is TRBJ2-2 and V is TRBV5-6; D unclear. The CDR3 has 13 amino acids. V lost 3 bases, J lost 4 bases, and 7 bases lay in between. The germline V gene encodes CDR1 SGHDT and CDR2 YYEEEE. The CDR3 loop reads CASSWLTTGELFF. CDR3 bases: TGTGCCAGCAGCTGGCTTACCACCGGGGAGCTGTTTTTT.

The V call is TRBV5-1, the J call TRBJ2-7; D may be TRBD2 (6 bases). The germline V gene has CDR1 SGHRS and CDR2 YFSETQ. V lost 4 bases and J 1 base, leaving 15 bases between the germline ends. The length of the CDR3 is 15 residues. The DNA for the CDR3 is TGCGCCAGCAGCACGACGGGGGATTGGTCCTACGAGCAGTACTTC. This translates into CASSTTGDWSYEQYF.

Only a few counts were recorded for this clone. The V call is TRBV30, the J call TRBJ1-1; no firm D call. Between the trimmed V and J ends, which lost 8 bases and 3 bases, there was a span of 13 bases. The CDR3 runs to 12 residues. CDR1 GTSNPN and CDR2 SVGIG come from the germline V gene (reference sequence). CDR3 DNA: TGTGCCCTCAGAATTGAGGACACTGAAGCTTTCTTT. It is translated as CALRIEDTEAFF.

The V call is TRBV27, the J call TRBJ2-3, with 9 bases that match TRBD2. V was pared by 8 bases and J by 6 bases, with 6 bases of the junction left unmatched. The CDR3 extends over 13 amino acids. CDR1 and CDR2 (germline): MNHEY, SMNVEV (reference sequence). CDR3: CASRGLAGDTQYF. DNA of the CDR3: TGTGCCAGCCGGGGACTAGCCGGTGATACGCAGTATTTT.

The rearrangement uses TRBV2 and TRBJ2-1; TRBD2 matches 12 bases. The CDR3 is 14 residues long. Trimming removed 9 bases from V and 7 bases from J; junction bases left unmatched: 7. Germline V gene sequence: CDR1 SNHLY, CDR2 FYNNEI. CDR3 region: CASSSGGARNEQFF. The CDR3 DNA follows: TGTGCCAGTTCTAGCGGGGGGGCCAGAAATGAGCAGTTCTTC.